What follows are 15 T cell receptor beta chains derived from one specimen sequenced in a study of CD8+ T cells in alopecia areata (dated by TCRdb to the late 2010s). The library was built by means of the immunoSEQ multiplex PCR assay. RNA was extracted from all samples and reverse transcribed into cDNA, which served as template for TCR sequencing. The clones in this table, taken by TCRdb from immuneACCESS, are in-frame only. Not every clone is retained; where verified, under half of the shortfall comes from an unresolved V gene, and the cause of the rest is unknown. The sample table lists 75,000 to 100,000 clones, around 71% of them with a count of one. The top ten constitute 17% of the sample. Read against the paper, the sample's treatment or condition label means: oral pan-JAK inhibitor, 5-10 mg twice daily. The sequences come from CD8+ T cells sorted from blood, collected around week 42, from a patient treated with tofacitinib. These TCRs come from a human donor with alopecia areata.

The chain links TRBV10-2 to TRBJ2-2; TRBD2 might be the D (5 bases). Germline V gene sequence: CDR1 WSHSY, CDR2 SAAADI. V gave up 6 bases and J gave up 0 bases, with 17 bases separating them. This CDR3 has 17 amino acids. The CDR3 coding sequence is TGCGCCAGCAGCTCCCTAAGCGGTCTGACGAACACCGGGGAGCTGTTTTTT. It codes for CASSSLSGLTNTGELFF.

This chain links TRBV5-6 with TRBJ2-7; D gene ambiguous. From germline, CDR1 is SGHDT and CDR2 YYEEEE. Trimming took 4 bases from V and 2 from J, leaving 13 bases between them. This CDR3 is built from 14 residues. The DNA for the CDR3 is TGTGCCAGCAGCCCAAGCCAGGTTCCCTACGAGCAGTACTTC. This encodes CASSPSQVPYEQYF.

The rearrangement uses TRBV5-1 and TRBJ2-7; TRBD1 matches 7 bases. Germline CDR1 and CDR2: SGHRS and YFSETQ. The ends lost 0 bases at V and 4 bases at J; junction bases unmatched: 4. The CDR3 loop spans 14 amino acids. DNA for the CDR3: TGCGCCAGCAGCTTGGGACAGGGTCATTACGAGCAGTACTTC. It yields the protein CASSLGQGHYEQYF.

The genes are TRBV5-1 and TRBJ1-2, with 7 nucleotides matching TRBD1. This CDR3 spans 13 amino acids. CDR1 is SGHRS, CDR2 YFSETQ, per germline. V was clipped by 4 bases and J by 8 bases; unmatched bases: 8. CDR3 sequence (DNA): TGCGCCAGCAGCCAGACAGGGTCGAAAGGCTACACCTTC. Translation gives CASSQTGSKGYTF.

J is TRBJ2-6 and V is TRBV7-2; possibly TRBD2 for D (6 bases). This CDR3 comprises 17 residues. The germline gives CDR1 SGHTA, CDR2 FQGNSA. Trimming cost V 2 bases and J 1 base, with 12 bases left between them. The CDR3 DNA is TGTGCCAGCAGCTTATTGACGGGGAGGTCTGGGGCCAACGTCCTGACTTTC. This gives the protein CASSLLTGRSGANVLTF.

The rearrangement joins TRBV5-1 to TRBJ2-6; D is unresolved. The CDR3 runs 12 residues. V was trimmed by 6 bases and J by 0 bases, leaving 1 base between them. The germline gives CDR1 SGHRS, CDR2 YFSETQ. DNA for the CDR3: TGCGCCAGCAACTCTGGGGCCAACGTCCTGACTTTC. Translated: CASNSGANVLTF.

The chain links TRBV5-8 to TRBJ1-4, with D maybe TRBD1 (6 bases). With 2 bases removed from V and 7 bases from J, the gap between germline ends came to 21 bases. The germline gives CDR1 SGHTS, CDR2 YDEGEE. This CDR3 is built from 17 residues. CDR3 coding DNA: TGTGCCAGCAGCTTCCGGGACATCGTGGTTCTTGGTGAAAAACTGTTTTTT. Translated: CASSFRDIVVLGEKLFF.

The chain couples TRBV2 to TRBJ2-7; TRBD2 is a possible D gene (6 bases). Germline assignment: CDR1 SNHLY and CDR2 FYNNEI. The CDR3 sequence is 13 residues long. V was trimmed by 6 bases and J by 1 base, leaving 10 bases between them. The CDR3 nucleotides are TGTGCCAGCAGGACGGGGGAATCCTACGAGCAGTACTTC. Translated: CASRTGESYEQYF.

This chain joins TRBV6-5 and TRBJ2-2; D possibly uses TRBD1 or TRBD2 (7 bases each). This CDR3 has 16 residues. Trimming removed 0 bases from V and 10 bases from J, with 18 bases in between. Germline assignment: CDR1 MNHEY and CDR2 SVGAGI. CDR3 nucleotides: TGTGCCAGCAGTTACTCTGGCAGGGGGGGAAGCGTGGAGCTGTTTTTT. It specifies CASSYSGRGGSVELFF.

The V gene is TRBV19, the J gene TRBJ1-5; the match to TRBD1 covers 8 bases. Germline V gives CDR1 LNHDA, CDR2 SQIVND (reference sequence). The CDR3 loop spans 16 amino acids. Losses at the gene ends were 0 bases for V and 2 bases for J; bases not matched to a gene: 3. The CDR3 loop is CASSIDGGQGNQPQHF. CDR3 bases: TGTGCCAGTAGTATAGATGGGGGACAGGGCAATCAGCCCCAGCATTTT.

The chain has TRBV5-1 and TRBJ2-7, with no clear D. Germline assignment: CDR1 SGHRS and CDR2 YFSETQ. The V gene lost 0 bases and the J gene lost 3 bases, with 7 bases spanning the gap. This CDR3 contains 13 residues. CDR3 protein: CASSLGQNYEQYF. As DNA, the CDR3 is TGCGCCAGCAGCTTGGGGCAGAACTACGAGCAGTACTTC.

The chain uses TRBV27 and TRBJ1-1; D not certain. CDR1 and CDR2 from the germline V gene are MNHEY and SMNVEV (reference sequence). V shed 6 bases and J shed 1 base, with 9 bases lying between them. This CDR3 region has 13 residues. The CDR3 DNA follows: TGTGCCAGCAGAATAACACCGAACACTGAAGCTTTCTTT. Its protein is CASRITPNTEAFF.

This clone was detected only a few times. The V and J genes are TRBV7-2 and TRBJ2-3, with 9 bases lining up with TRBD2. The CDR3 runs to 15 residues. The germline V gene has CDR1 SGHTA and CDR2 FQGNSA. V lost 8 bases, J lost 3 bases, and 9 bases stayed unmatched. The CDR3 DNA is TGTGCCAGCCTTTCGACTAGCGGCCTGACAGATACGCAGTATTTT. Its translation: CASLSTSGLTDTQYF.

This clone has a single count. The V call is TRBV25-1, the J call TRBJ1-3; D ambiguous. Trimming removed 2 bases from V and 0 bases from J, with 11 bases in between. The CDR3 is 16 amino acids. Looked up from germline, CDR1 is MGHDK and CDR2 is SYGVNS. The CDR3 loop is CASSEEGESSGNTIYF. CDR3 nucleotide sequence: TGTGCCAGCAGTGAAGAAGGAGAGAGCTCTGGAAACACCATATATTTT.

This clone has just a few counts. This chain joins TRBV4-3 and TRBJ2-7, with D hard to call. Germline V gene data show CDR1 as LGHNA and CDR2 as YSLEER. The CDR3 contains 15 residues. Trimming pared 0 bases from V and 1 base from J, leaving 10 bases between. The CDR3 nucleotides read TGCGCCAGCAGCCAAGATGGCGGTACGTCCTACGAGCAGTACTTC. The encoded protein is CASSQDGGTSYEQYF.